This TCR beta chain originates from a study of T-cell memory formation after mild COVID-19. As for the study in general: Clustering of TCRs was largely donor specific. The study's findings and limits: Clones that got smaller from day 15 to 85 had even CD4/CD8, while clones growing later tipped toward CD4+. Contracting CD8+ clones were enriched in EMRA, CD4+ mainly in CM and EM. SARS-CoV-2 specificity of second-wave clones peaking day 37 was unconfirmed.

The germline CDR1 and CDR2 sequences are SGHVS and FNYEAQ. The CDR3 is 16 amino acids. V lost 3 bases to trimming and J lost 8 bases, with 20 bases between them. In regard to this clonotype: Antigen unknown.

MiXCR, run by TCRdb on the 5' RACE reads, gives a single entry per CDR3 protein. The sample consists of a few hundred thousand distinct CDR3 sequences, 7.5% to 10% of them appearing once. This TCR came from a man aged 18-30 years who had mild COVID-19 (a few samples of this study predate the infection). Cell type and time point are not known. The source material was PBMCs or a T cell subset sorted from them (not recorded which). The chain carries TRBV7-6 and TRBJ2-1; D is undetermined. The CDR3 sequence is CASSFSTGPARDEQFF. The CDR3 DNA reads as TGTGCCAGCAGCTTTAGTACTGGGCCAGCAAGGGATGAGCAGTTCTTC.